Shown below are 29 T cell receptor beta chains from a single sample sequenced in a study of chemoradiotherapy in HPV16-positive cancers. The protocol was immunoSEQ multiplex PCR, while the TCRdb copy is restricted to in-frame clones and leaves out a portion. The sample lists about 10,000 clones; less than 75% were seen once. The sample was collected from a patient who underwent chemoradiotherapy. The receptor set was obtained from a human donor with HPV-associated anogenital cancer.

This clone was picked up a small number of times. The chain employs TRBV6-1 and TRBJ1-6; a possible D gene is TRBD1 (6 bases). V was trimmed by 9 bases and J by 7 bases, leaving 19 bases between them. CDR1 is MNHNS, CDR2 SASEGT, per germline. The CDR3 loop spans 15 amino acids. CDR3 in DNA: TGTGCCAGTAAAGAACAGGGATTTTTAAATTCACCCCTCCACTTT. It codes for CASKEQGFLNSPLHF.

The chain recombines TRBV6-6 with TRBJ2-2; D unresolved. The CDR3 is made up of 16 amino acids. Germline CDR1 and CDR2: MNHNY and SVGAGI (reference sequence). The ends were cut back, 0 bases at V and 4 bases at J, with 12 bases in the middle. The CDR3 sequence: CASSYSAVSTTGELFF. DNA for the CDR3: TGTGCCAGCAGTTACTCTGCTGTCTCGACCACCGGGGAGCTGTTTTTT.

The rearrangement links TRBV2 to TRBJ2-2; D may be TRBD2 (7 bases). The CDR3 extends over 17 amino acids. Germline CDR1 is SNHLY and CDR2 is FYNNEI. V lost 6 bases, J lost 2 bases, and 19 bases lay in between. The CDR3 nucleotides are TGTGCCAGCAGGCTCTTTGATGGGGGGGCTAACACCGGGGAGCTGTTTTTT. It codes for CASRLFDGGANTGELFF. The variable domain in full, completed from reference TRBV2 and TRBJ2-2, reads EPEVTQTPSHQVTQMGQEVILRCVPISNHLYFYWYRQILGQKVEFLVSFYNNEISEKSEIFDDQFSVERPDGSNFTLKIRSTKLEDSAMYFCASRLFDGGANTGELFFGEGSRLTVL.

This rearrangement joins TRBV2 to TRBJ2-3; D is possibly TRBD2 (5 bases). The CDR3 consists of 14 residues. V was pared by 7 bases and J by 3 bases, with 14 bases between. Germline V gives CDR1 SNHLY, CDR2 FYNNEI. Here the CDR3 reads CASKTRLQTDTQYF. The CDR3, as DNA: TGTGCCAGCAAAACTAGGCTTCAGACAGATACGCAGTATTTT.

To note about this clone: At one end, the junction sequence differs from germline, possibly due to a read error. The chain couples TRBV20-1 to TRBJ1-1; tentative D call: TRBD1 (5 bases). The CDR3 runs 11 residues. Germline CDR1 DFQATT, CDR2 SNEGSKA (reference sequence). The CDR3 bases are TGCAGTGCTGGAGACAGCTACGAAGCTTTCTTT. Translated: CSAGDSYEAFF.

This sequence joins TRBV4-1 and TRBJ2-1; 9 bases map to TRBD2. V was clipped by 2 bases and J by 8 bases; unmatched bases: 13. CDR1 is MGHRA, CDR2 YSYEKL, per germline. The CDR3 contains 17 residues. The DNA for the CDR3 is TGCGCCAGCAGCCAATCGAGGGCGCGGGGGGGCCGGGATGAGCAGTTCTTC. Protein: CASSQSRARGGRDEQFF.

The CDR3 DNA reads TGTGCCAGCAGTTTATTTCAGGGGGGAGAAAAACTGTTTTTT. Translated: CASSLFQGGEKLFF. V usage is TRBV28 and J usage is TRBJ1-4; 7 bases agree with TRBD1. Germline V CDR1 and CDR2: MDHEN, SYDVKM. The CDR3 consists of 14 residues. The V and J ends lost 1 base and 8 bases, in that order; junction bases with no gene match: 4.

V gene TRBV29-1 combines with J gene TRBJ1-1, with unresolved D. The V and J ends lost 6 bases and 4 bases respectively, with 12 bases between them. CDR1 SQVTM and CDR2 ANQGSEA come from the germline V gene. The CDR3 loop spans 12 amino acids. This CDR3 is CSVLTGGTEAFF. CDR3 DNA sequence: TGCAGCGTCCTGACCGGCGGCACTGAAGCTTTCTTT.

V gene TRBV30 combines with J gene TRBJ2-1, with 8 bases aligning to TRBD1. The V segment lost 2 bases and the J segment 7 bases; nucleotides outside the gene matches: 7. The germline CDR1 and CDR2 sequences are GTSNPN and SVGIG (reference sequence). The CDR3 runs to 14 residues. The CDR3 loop reads CAWSFGQGKNEQFF. Here the CDR3 DNA reads TGTGCCTGGAGTTTCGGACAGGGAAAGAATGAGCAGTTCTTC.

CDR3 bases: TGTGCCAGCAGCTTAGTTGGGGACGGATCCTACGAGCAGTACTTC. Protein: CASSLVGDGSYEQYF. This sequence joins TRBV7-9 and TRBJ2-7, with D perhaps assigned TRBD1 or TRBD2 (5 bases each). Germline CDR1 and CDR2: SEHNR and FQNEAQ (reference sequence). This CDR3 region has 15 residues. V was trimmed by 1 base and J by 1 base, leaving 11 bases between them.

V usage is TRBV30 and J usage is TRBJ1-2, with no clear D. The ends were cut back, 0 bases at V and 4 bases at J, with 12 bases in the middle. The CDR3 runs 14 residues. The germline gives CDR1 GTSNPN, CDR2 SVGIG (reference sequence). The CDR3 nucleotides are TGTGCCTGGAGTGTACCGTCACGGAGCTATGGCTACACCTTC. Amino acid sequence: CAWSVPSRSYGYTF.

The CDR3 region has the DNA TGTGCCAGCAGCCAAGTAGGGGCCAACAAAATCACAGATACGCAGTATTTT. Its protein is CASSQVGANKITDTQYF. The chain carries TRBV7-3 and TRBJ2-3, with TRBD1 as a possible D gene (5 bases). CDR3 size: 17 residues. CDR1 is SGHTA and CDR2 is FQGTGA in the germline V gene. V was cut by 5 bases and J by 2 bases, with 20 bases left in between.

The chain uses TRBV11-2 and TRBJ2-7, with no clear D. The CDR3 is 12 amino acids. Germline values: CDR1 SGHAT, CDR2 FQNNGV. The V end lost 3 bases, the J end lost 5 bases, and 8 bases lay between the germline ends. The DNA of the CDR3 is TGTGCCAGCAGCTTTAGCCTCAACGAGCAGTACTTC. Translated, it gives CASSFSLNEQYF.

The chain employs TRBV9 and TRBJ2-2; 12 positions agree with TRBD2. The V segment lost 6 bases and the J segment 7 bases; nucleotides outside the gene matches: 4. The length of the CDR3 is 14 residues. Germline CDR1 is SGDLS and CDR2 is YYNGEE. The chain's CDR3 is CASNLAGGYGELFF. The CDR3 DNA sequence: TGTGCCAGCAATCTAGCGGGGGGGTACGGGGAGCTGTTTTTT.

The V and J genes are TRBV6-6 and TRBJ1-2; D is unresolved. CDR1 is MNHNY and CDR2 is SVGAGI in the germline V gene (reference sequence). The CDR3 covers 13 residues. V shed 0 bases and J shed 7 bases, with 9 bases lying between them. The CDR3 loop reads CASSYSNRGGYTF. The CDR3, as DNA: TGTGCCAGCAGTTACTCGAATCGTGGTGGCTACACCTTC.

The rearrangement uses TRBV5-1 and TRBJ1-1, with D possibly TRBD1 on 5 matching bases. The germline V gene has CDR1 SGHRS and CDR2 YFSETQ. V was trimmed by 1 base and J by 0 bases, leaving 7 bases between them. The CDR3 spans 14 residues. In DNA, the CDR3 is TGCGCCAGCAGCTTGTGGGGCATGAACACTGAAGCTTTCTTT. This encodes CASSLWGMNTEAFF. Combining the CDR3 with reference TRBV5-1 and TRBJ1-1 gives the whole variable domain KAGVTQTPRYLIKTRGQQVTLSCSPISGHRSVSWYQQTPGQGLQFLFEYFSETQRNKGNFPGRFSGRQFSNSRSEMNVSTLELGDSALYLCASSLWGMNTEAFFGQGTRLTVV.

J is TRBJ2-7 and V is TRBV5-1; no definite D call. The CDR3 has 12 amino acids. V shed 3 bases and J shed 3 bases, with 7 bases lying between them. From germline, CDR1 is SGHRS and CDR2 YFSETQ. The DNA for the CDR3 is TGCGCCAGCAGCTCCACCCTCTACGAGCAGTACTTC. Translated: CASSSTLYEQYF.

As for this clone: One junction end does not reproduce the germline sequence, and a read error may be involved. The chain has TRBV18 and TRBJ2-4; possibly TRBD2 for D (7 bases). Per the germline V gene, CDR1 is KGHSH and CDR2 is LQKENI. This CDR3 has 15 amino acids. In DNA, the CDR3 is TGTGCCAGTTCACAGGGAGGGCAAGCCAAAAACATTCAGTACTTC. This gives the protein CASSQGGQAKNIQYF.

This chain links TRBV7-2 with TRBJ2-1; D is possibly TRBD2 (6 bases). Germline lookup yields CDR1 SGHTA and CDR2 FQGNSA. The CDR3 has 14 amino acids. V lost 3 bases and J lost 9, with 15 bases in between. The DNA for the CDR3 is TGTGCCAGCAGCTTGCCCCCACTGGGGGGTGAGCAGTTCTTC. Translation gives CASSLPPLGGEQFF.

This chain connects TRBV5-1 to TRBJ2-7; the D is unclear. Trimming took 4 bases from V and 0 from J, leaving 11 bases between them. Germline values: CDR1 SGHRS, CDR2 YFSETQ. The CDR3 is made up of 14 amino acids. The CDR3 sequence is CASSPSSSSYEQYF. In DNA, the CDR3 is TGCGCCAGCAGCCCCTCGTCAAGCTCCTACGAGCAGTACTTC.

The genes are TRBV14 and TRBJ2-1; D is ambiguous. CDR3 length: 14 residues. The germline V and J ends were trimmed by 4 bases and 6 bases, with 13 bases remaining between them. CDR1 and CDR2 from the germline V gene are SGHDN and FVKESK. The CDR3: CASSPGWKGNEQFF. For the CDR3, the DNA is TGTGCCAGCAGCCCAGGTTGGAAGGGCAATGAGCAGTTCTTC.

The rearrangement uses TRBV6-6 and TRBJ1-2, with D maybe TRBD1 (5 bases). Germline CDR1 reads MNHNY; CDR2 reads SVGAGI (reference sequence). V was cut by 2 bases and J by 5 bases, with 15 bases left in between. The CDR3 spans 15 residues. CDR3 coding DNA: TGTGCCAGCAGTTACGATAACAGACCAGGGTATGGCTACACCTTC. Protein: CASSYDNRPGYGYTF.

V gene TRBV6-1 combines with J gene TRBJ1-4; D possibly corresponds to TRBD1 (5 bases). Trimming removed 8 bases at V and 1 base at J, with 11 bases between. Germline CDR1 reads MNHNS; CDR2 reads SASEGT. The CDR3 length is 14 residues. The CDR3 region is CASQSGLTNEKLFF. CDR3 nucleotide sequence: TGTGCCAGCCAATCAGGGCTAACTAATGAAAAACTGTTTTTT.

This clone has only a few counts. Within the sample, other DNA sequences also encode this same CDR3. The genes are TRBV5-1 and TRBJ2-7; 7 nucleotides line up with TRBD1. Germline CDR1 and CDR2: SGHRS and YFSETQ. The trim removed 4 bases at V and 0 bases at J, leaving 13 bases unmatched. The CDR3 spans 17 residues. The CDR3 nucleotides read TGCGCCAGCAGCGCACCCGGGACAGTGGGGATCTCCTACGAGCAGTACTTC. Its protein is CASSAPGTVGISYEQYF.

The chain has TRBV4-1 and TRBJ1-2, with D uncertain. From germline, CDR1 is MGHRA and CDR2 YSYEKL. V lost 1 base and J lost 8, with 11 bases in between. This CDR3 is 13 amino acids long. CDR3 residues: CASSQAPDRGYTF. CDR3 in DNA: TGCGCCAGCAGCCAAGCACCGGATCGGGGCTACACCTTC.

This clone is large (0.1 to 1%) within its sample. The chain combines TRBV6-5 with TRBJ2-7, with TRBD1 matching over 11 bases. The CDR3 has 13 amino acids. J lost 5 bases, V lost 7 bases, and 4 bases had no gene match. Germline CDR1 MNHEY, CDR2 SVGAGI. CDR3 residues: CASMDRGPDEQYF. Written as DNA, the CDR3 is TGTGCCAGCATGGACAGGGGGCCCGACGAGCAGTACTTC.

This rearrangement joins TRBV7-2 to TRBJ2-7; 12 bases fit TRBD2. The germline V gene has CDR1 SGHTA and CDR2 FQGNSA. The CDR3 has 17 amino acids. Unmatched junction bases numbered 6, after V lost 2 bases and J lost 1 base. The CDR3 reads CASSLYGTSGPSYEQYF. CDR3 in DNA: TGTGCCAGCAGCTTATACGGGACTAGCGGGCCATCCTACGAGCAGTACTTC. Full variable domain (missing parts from reference TRBV7-2 and TRBJ2-7): GAGVSQSPSNKVTEKGKDVELRCDPISGHTALYWYRQSLGQGLEFLIYFQGNSAPDKSGLPSDRFSAERTGGSVSTLTIQRTQQEDSAVYLCASSLYGTSGPSYEQYFGPGTRLTVT.

This clone occurred a few times. This chain's CDR3 is CATKSPQGPGELFF. CDR3 nucleotide sequence: TGTGCCACCAAAAGTCCGCAGGGGCCCGGGGAGCTGTTTTTT. The chain employs TRBV28 and TRBJ2-2; D possibly corresponds to TRBD1 (6 bases). Trimming cost V 10 bases and J 6 bases, with 18 bases left between them. The CDR3 runs 14 residues. CDR1 is MDHEN and CDR2 is SYDVKM in the germline V gene.

The rearrangement joins TRBV27 to TRBJ2-3; weak D call: TRBD1 (5 bases). Trimming took 6 bases from V and 4 from J, leaving 14 bases between them. The germline V gene encodes CDR1 MNHEY and CDR2 SMNVEV (reference sequence). CDR3 length: 14 amino acids. CDR3 amino acids: CASSRTQGADTQYF. In DNA form, the CDR3 reads TGTGCCAGCAGCCGAACCCAGGGCGCAGATACGCAGTATTTT.